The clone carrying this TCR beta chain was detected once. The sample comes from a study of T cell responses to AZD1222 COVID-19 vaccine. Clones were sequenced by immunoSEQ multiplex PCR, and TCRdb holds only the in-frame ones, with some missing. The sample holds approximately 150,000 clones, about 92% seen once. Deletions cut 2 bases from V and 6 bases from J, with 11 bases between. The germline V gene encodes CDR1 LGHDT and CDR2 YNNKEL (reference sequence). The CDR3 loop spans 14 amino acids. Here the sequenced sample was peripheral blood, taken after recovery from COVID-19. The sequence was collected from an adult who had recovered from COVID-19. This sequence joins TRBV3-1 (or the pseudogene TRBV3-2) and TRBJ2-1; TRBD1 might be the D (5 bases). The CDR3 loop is CASSQQERGNEQFF. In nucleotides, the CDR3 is TGTGCCAGCAGCCAACAGGAAAGGGGCAATGAGCAGTTCTTC.